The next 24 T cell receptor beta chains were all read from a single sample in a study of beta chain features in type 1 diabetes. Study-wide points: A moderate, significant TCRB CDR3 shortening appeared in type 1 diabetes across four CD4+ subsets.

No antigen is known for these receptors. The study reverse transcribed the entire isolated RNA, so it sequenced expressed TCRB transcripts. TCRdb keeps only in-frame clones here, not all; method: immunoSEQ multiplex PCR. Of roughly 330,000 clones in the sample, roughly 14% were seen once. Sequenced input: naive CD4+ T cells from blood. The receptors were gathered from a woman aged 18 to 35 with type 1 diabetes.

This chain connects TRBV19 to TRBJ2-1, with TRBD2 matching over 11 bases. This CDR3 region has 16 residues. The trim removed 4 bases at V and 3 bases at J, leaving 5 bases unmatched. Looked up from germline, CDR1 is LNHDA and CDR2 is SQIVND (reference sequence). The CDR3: CASSTLGTSGYNEQFF. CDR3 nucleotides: TGTGCCAGTAGTACCCTCGGGACTAGCGGCTACAATGAGCAGTTCTTC.

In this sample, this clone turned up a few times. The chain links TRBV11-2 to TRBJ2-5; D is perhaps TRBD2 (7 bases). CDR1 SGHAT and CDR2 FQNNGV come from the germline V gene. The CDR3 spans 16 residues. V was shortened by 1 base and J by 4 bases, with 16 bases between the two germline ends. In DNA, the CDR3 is TGTGCCAGCAGCTTAGTAGGACTAGGGGGAGGAGAGACCCAGTACTTC. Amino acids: CASSLVGLGGGETQYF.

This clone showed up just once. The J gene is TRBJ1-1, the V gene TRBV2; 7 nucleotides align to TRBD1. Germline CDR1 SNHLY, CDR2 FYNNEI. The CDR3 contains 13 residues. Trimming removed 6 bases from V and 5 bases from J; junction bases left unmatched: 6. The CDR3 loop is CASSRDSKTEAFF. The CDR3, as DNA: TGTGCCAGCAGCCGGGACAGTAAGACTGAAGCTTTCTTT. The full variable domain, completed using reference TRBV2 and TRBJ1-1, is EPEVTQTPSHQVTQMGQEVILRCVPISNHLYFYWYRQILGQKVEFLVSFYNNEISEKSEIFDDQFSVERPDGSNFTLKIRSTKLEDSAMYFCASSRDSKTEAFFGQGTRLTVV.

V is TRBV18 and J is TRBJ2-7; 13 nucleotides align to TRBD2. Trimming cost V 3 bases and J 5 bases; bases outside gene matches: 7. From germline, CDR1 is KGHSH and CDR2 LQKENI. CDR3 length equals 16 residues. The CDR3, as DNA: TGTGCCAGCTCACCGACGACTAGCGGGAGGATCGACGAGCAGTACTTC. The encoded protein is CASSPTTSGRIDEQYF.

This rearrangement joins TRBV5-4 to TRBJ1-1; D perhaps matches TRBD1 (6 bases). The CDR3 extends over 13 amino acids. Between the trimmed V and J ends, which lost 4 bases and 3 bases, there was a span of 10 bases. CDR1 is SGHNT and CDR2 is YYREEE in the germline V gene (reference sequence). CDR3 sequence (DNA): TGTGCCAGCAGCCGCGACAGGCACACTGAAGCTTTCTTT. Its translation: CASSRDRHTEAFF.

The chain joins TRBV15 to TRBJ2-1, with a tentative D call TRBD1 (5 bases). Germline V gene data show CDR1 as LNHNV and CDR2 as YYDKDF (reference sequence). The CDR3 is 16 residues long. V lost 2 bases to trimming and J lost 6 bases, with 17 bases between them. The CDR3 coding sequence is TGTGCCACCAGCAGACCACTCCAGGGATCACGCAATGAGCAGTTCTTC. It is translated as CATSRPLQGSRNEQFF.

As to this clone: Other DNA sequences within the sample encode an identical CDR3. In nucleotides, the CDR3 is TGCGCCAGCAGCCAAGAGCAGGGGTATGGCTACACCTTC. Protein: CASSQEQGYGYTF. The V and J genes are TRBV4-3 and TRBJ1-2; the D gene is possibly TRBD1 (6 bases). CDR1 and CDR2 from the germline V gene are LGHNA and YSLEER. This CDR3 is 13 amino acids long. V shed 0 bases and J shed 5 bases, with 7 bases lying between them.

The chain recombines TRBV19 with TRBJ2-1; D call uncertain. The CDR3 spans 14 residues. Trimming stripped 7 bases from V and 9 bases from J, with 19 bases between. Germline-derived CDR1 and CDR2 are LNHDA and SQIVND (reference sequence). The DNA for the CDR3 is TGTGCCAGTACCCAAATGGTCCCGAGACTTGAGCAGTTCTTC. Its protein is CASTQMVPRLEQFF.

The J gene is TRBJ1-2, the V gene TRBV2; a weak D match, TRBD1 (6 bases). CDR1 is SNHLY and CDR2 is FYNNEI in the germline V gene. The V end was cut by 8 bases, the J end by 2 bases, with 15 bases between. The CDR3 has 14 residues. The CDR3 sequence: CASDVPGQNYGYTF. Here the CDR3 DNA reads TGTGCCAGCGACGTCCCCGGACAGAACTATGGCTACACCTTC.

This CDR3 reads CASSLLAGGEQYV. Here the CDR3 DNA reads TGTGCCAGCAGCTTACTAGCGGGAGGCGAGCAGTACGTC. The rearrangement joins TRBV7-2 to TRBJ2-7, with 11 bases matching TRBD2. Germline-derived CDR1 and CDR2 are SGHTA and FQGNSA. Trimming removed 2 bases from V and 6 bases from J; junction bases left unmatched: 0. This CDR3 contains 13 residues.

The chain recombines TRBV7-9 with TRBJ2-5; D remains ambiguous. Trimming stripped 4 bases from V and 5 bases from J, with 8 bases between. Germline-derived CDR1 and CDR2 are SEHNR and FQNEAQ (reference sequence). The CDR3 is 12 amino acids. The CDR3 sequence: CASSSTAETQYF. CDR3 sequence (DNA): TGTGCCAGCAGCTCCACAGCTGAGACCCAGTACTTC.

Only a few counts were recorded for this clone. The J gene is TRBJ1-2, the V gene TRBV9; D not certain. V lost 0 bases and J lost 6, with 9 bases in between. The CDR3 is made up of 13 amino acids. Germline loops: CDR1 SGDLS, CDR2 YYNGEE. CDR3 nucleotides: TGTGCCAGCAGCGTAGCAGGTCAGAATGGCTACACCTTC. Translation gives CASSVAGQNGYTF.

CDR3 nucleotide sequence: TGCGCCAGCAAAGAAGCGGGTCAAGAGACCCAGTACTTC. It codes for CASKEAGQETQYF. The J gene is TRBJ2-5, the V gene TRBV5-1, with a possible D match to TRBD2 (6 bases). This CDR3 is 13 amino acids long. Germline CDR1 reads SGHRS; CDR2 reads YFSETQ. The ends were cut back, 6 bases at V and 2 bases at J, with 11 bases in the middle.

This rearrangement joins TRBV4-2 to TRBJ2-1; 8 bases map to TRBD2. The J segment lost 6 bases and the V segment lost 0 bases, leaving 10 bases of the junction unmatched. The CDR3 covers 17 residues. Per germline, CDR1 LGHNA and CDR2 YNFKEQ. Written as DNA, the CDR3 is TGTGCCAGCAGCCAAGACTTGACGGGAGGGCGGCGCAATGAGCAGTTCTTC. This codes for CASSQDLTGGRRNEQFF.

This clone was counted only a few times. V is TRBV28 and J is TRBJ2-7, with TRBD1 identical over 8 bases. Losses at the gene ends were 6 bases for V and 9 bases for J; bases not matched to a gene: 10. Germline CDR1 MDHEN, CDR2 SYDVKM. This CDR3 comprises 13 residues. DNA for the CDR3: TGTGCCAGCAGACGAAGTGGGACAGGTGGGCAGTACGTC. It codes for CASRRSGTGGQYV.

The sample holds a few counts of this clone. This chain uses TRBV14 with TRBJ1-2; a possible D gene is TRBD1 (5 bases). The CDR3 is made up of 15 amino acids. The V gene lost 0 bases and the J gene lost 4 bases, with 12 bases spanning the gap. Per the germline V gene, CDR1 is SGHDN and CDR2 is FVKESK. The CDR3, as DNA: TGTGCCAGCAGCCAAGAAACAGGCGGTGGCTATGGCTACACCTTC. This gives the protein CASSQETGGGYGYTF.

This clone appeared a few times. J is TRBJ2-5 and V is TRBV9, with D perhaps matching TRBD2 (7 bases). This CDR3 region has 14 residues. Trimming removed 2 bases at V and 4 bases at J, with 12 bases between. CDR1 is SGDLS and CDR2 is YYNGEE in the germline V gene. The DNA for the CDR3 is TGTGCCAGCAGCGTCCGGGGAGGGGGAGAGACCCAGTACTTC. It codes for CASSVRGGGETQYF.

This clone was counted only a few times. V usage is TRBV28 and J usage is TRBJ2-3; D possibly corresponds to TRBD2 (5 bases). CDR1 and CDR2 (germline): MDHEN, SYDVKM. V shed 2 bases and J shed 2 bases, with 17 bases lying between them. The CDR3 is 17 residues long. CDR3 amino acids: CASSLPIRGILTDTQYF. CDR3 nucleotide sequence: TGTGCCAGCAGTTTACCCATACGGGGAATCCTCACAGATACGCAGTATTTT.

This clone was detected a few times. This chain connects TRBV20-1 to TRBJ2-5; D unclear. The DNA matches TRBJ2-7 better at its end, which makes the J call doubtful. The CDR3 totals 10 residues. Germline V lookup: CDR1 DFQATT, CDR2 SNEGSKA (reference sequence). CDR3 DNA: TGCAGTGCTGAAAGCTACGAGCAGTACTTC. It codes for CSAESYEQYF.

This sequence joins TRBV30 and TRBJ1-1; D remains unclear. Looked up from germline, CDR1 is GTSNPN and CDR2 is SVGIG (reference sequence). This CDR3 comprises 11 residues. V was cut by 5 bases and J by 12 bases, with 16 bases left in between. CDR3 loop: CAWLQSHLTFF. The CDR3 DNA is TGTGCCTGGCTACAGTCGCATTTGACTTTCTTT.

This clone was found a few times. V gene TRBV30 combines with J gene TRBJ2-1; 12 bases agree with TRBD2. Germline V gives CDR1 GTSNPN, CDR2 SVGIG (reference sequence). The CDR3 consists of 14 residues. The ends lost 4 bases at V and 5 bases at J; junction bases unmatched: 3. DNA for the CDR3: TGTGCCTGGAAGACTAGCGGGAGCCACAATGAGCAGTTCTTC. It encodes CAWKTSGSHNEQFF. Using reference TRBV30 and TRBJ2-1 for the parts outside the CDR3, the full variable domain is SQTIHQWPATLVQPVGSPLSLECTVEGTSNPNLYWYRQAAGRGLQLLFYSVGIGQISSEVPQNLSASRPQDRQFILSSKKLLLSDSGFYLCAWKTSGSHNEQFFGPGTRLTVL.

Here the CDR3 DNA reads TGTGCCAGTAGTCTGGGGACAGGTTCTTATCGCTACACCTTC. It yields the protein CASSLGTGSYRYTF. V and J are TRBV19 and TRBJ1-2; 8 bases agree with TRBD1. CDR1 is LNHDA and CDR2 is SQIVND in the germline V gene (reference sequence). CDR3 length equals 14 residues. V trimming: 5 bases; J trimming: 9 bases; junction bases outside the gene matches: 11.

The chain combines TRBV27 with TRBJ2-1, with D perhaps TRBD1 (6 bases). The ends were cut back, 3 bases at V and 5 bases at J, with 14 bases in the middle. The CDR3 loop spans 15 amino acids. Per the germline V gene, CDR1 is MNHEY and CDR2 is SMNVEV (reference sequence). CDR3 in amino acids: CASSFLGQGNNEQFF. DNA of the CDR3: TGTGCCAGCAGTTTTTTGGGTCAGGGGAACAATGAGCAGTTCTTC.

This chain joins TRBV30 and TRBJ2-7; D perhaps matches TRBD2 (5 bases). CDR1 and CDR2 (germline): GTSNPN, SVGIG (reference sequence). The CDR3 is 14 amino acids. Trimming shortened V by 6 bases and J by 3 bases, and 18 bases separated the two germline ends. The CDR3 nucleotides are TGTGCCTGTTATCTAGGAGTAGGACTCTACGAGCAGTACTTC. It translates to CACYLGVGLYEQYF.